This record looks at one TCR beta chain sequence and its context. Individuals having autoimmune disease history or systemic immunosuppression were not enrolled. Clones were read by immunoSEQ multiplex PCR, and TCRdb kept only the in-frame ones, dropping some. The sample yields 80,000 or so clones, about 92% seen once. The sample comes from a study of OX40 agonist ivuxolimab in advanced cancers. The length of the CDR3 is 16 residues. Per the germline V gene, CDR1 is LNHDA and CDR2 is SQIVND (reference sequence). V was pared by 4 bases and J by 0 bases, with 10 bases between. The receptor was derived from an adult with an advanced solid tumor such as melanoma, head and neck, liver or kidney cancer. The source material was CD4+ or CD8+ T cells sorted from blood, sampled in a trial of the OX40 agonist ivuxolimab. The chain joins TRBV19 to TRBJ1-6; D is undetermined. CDR3 region: CASSTDGSSYNSPLHF. Here the CDR3 DNA reads TGTGCCAGTAGTACCGATGGGAGCTCCTATAATTCACCCCTCCACTTT.